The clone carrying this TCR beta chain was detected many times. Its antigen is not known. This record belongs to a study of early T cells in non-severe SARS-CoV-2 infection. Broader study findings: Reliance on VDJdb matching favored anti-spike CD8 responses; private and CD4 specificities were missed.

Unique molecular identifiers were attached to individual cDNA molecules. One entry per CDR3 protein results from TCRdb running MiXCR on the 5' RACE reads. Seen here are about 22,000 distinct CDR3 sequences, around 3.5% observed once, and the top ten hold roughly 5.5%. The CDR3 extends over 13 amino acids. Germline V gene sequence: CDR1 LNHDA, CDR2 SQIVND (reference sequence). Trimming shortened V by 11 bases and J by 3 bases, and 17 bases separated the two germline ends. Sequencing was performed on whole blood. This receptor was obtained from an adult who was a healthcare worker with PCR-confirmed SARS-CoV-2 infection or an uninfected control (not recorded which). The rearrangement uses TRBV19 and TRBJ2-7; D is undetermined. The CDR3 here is CAPTAAGSYEQYF. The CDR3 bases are TGTGCCCCCACCGCCGCTGGTAGCTACGAGCAGTACTTC.